This T cell receptor (beta chain) was captured by sequencing in a study of CD8+ T cells in alopecia areata. Background on the study: Grafted skin came from C3H/HeJ donors with spontaneous alopecia (roughly 6-13 months old) and was placed on approximately 7-11-week-old female C3H/HeJ mice.

Study-wide findings and caveats: Scalp samples also yield sequences of resident alphabeta T cells from normal skin. TCR sharing across patients was less clear than in mice, possibly HLA-related.

Extraction of RNA preceded its reverse transcription into cDNA, which served as the sequencing template. The table came from immunoSEQ multiplex PCR; TCRdb's copy has only in-frame clones and leaves some out. In total the sample includes roughly 120,000 clones, none of them seen once. This clone was seen many times. Its antigen is as yet unknown. Gene labels here are mouse ones. With the read ending 4 residues before the CDR3 end, the germline J gene is used to fill in that end. The CDR3 totals 12 residues. The germline gives CDR1 MNHDT, CDR2 YYDKIL. What was sequenced was lesional skin. The chain carries TRBV17 and TRBJ2-7, with a weak D call TRBD1 (6 bases). This sequence originates from a C3H/HeJ mouse with alopecia areata. Strain haplotype (MHC): H2-k. CDR3 DNA, as far as it was read: TGTGCTAGCAGTGAACAGGGTTAT. Protein: CASSEQGY. The whole CDR3 protein reads CASSEQGYEQYF. Full variable domain (remainder filled in from reference TRBV17 and TRBJ2-7): DTTVKQNPRYKLARVGKPVNLICSQTMNHDTMYWYQKKPNQAPKLLLFYYDKILNREADTFEKFQSSRPNNSFCSLYIGSAGLEYSAMYLCASSEQGYEQYFGPGTRLTVL.